This TCR beta chain was captured in a study of T cells in Graves' hyperthyroidism and ophthalmopathy. This clonotype was seen many times. RNA transcripts were the template for amplifying TCR beta CDR3 regions. The HTBI primer set served for first-round RT-PCR of the TCR CDR3. TCRdb reanalysed the multiplex PCR reads using MiXCR and keeps one entry per CDR3 protein. The table lists some 580,000 distinct CDR3 sequences, about a sixth of them singletons, with less than 3.5% in the top ten. Germline values: CDR1 GTSNPN, CDR2 SVGIG (reference sequence). The CDR3 runs to 15 residues. Trimming took 7 bases from V and 5 from J; bases not matched to a gene: 12.

The sample was blood. V is TRBV30 and J is TRBJ2-1; TRBD2 aligns across 9 bases. The clonotype originates from a woman in her thirties or forties with Graves' ophthalmopathy. CDR3 coding DNA: TGTGCCTTCCATGACGGGAGACTAGCGGACAATGAGCAGTTCTTC. Protein sequence: CAFHDGRLADNEQFF. Filled out from reference TRBV30 and TRBJ2-1, the complete variable domain reads SQTIHQWPATLVQPVGSPLSLECTVEGTSNPNLYWYRQAAGRGLQLLFYSVGIGQISSEVPQNLSASRPQDRQFILSSKKLLLSDSGFYLCAFHDGRLADNEQFFGPGTRLTVL.